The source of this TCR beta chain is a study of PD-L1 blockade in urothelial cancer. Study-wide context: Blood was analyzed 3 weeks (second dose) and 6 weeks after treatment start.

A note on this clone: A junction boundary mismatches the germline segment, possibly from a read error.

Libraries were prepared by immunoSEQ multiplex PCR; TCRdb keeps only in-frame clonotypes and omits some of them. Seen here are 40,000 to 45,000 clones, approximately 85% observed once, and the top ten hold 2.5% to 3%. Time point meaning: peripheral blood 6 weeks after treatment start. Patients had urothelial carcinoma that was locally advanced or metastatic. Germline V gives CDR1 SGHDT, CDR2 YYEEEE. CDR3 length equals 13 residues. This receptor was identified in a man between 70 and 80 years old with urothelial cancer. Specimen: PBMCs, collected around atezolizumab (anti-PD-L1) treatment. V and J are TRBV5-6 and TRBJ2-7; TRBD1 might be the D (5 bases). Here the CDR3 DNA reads TGTGCCAGCAGCTTGGCTGGGGCCTACGGGCAGTACTTC. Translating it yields CASSLAGAYGQYF.